This TCR beta chain stems from a study of T cells in Graves' hyperthyroidism and ophthalmopathy. Clinicians diagnosed patients from clinical symptoms, serum thyroxine and TRAb, thyroid ultrasound and orbital computed tomography. The PBMCs studied were ones that came from 8.5 to 10 ml fresh peripheral blood. It was RNA transcripts that yielded the amplified TCR beta CDR3 regions. The HTBI set primed first-round TCR CDR3 RT-PCR. TCRdb re-analysed the multiplex PCR reads in MiXCR, keeping a single row per CDR3 protein. The sample shows some 490,000 distinct CDR3 sequences, roughly 22% of them seen only once. The trim removed 7 bases at V and 5 bases at J, leaving 4 bases unmatched. Per germline, CDR1 SGHTA and CDR2 FQGTGA. The CDR3 contains 14 residues.

The chain has TRBV7-3 and TRBJ2-1, with TRBD2 matching 11 bases. This TCR derives from a woman between 65 and 79 years old with Graves' ophthalmopathy. The material sequenced was blood. The CDR3 bases are TGTGCCAGCAAACAGACTAGCGGGAACAATGAGCAGTTCTTC. This sequence encodes CASKQTSGNNEQFF.